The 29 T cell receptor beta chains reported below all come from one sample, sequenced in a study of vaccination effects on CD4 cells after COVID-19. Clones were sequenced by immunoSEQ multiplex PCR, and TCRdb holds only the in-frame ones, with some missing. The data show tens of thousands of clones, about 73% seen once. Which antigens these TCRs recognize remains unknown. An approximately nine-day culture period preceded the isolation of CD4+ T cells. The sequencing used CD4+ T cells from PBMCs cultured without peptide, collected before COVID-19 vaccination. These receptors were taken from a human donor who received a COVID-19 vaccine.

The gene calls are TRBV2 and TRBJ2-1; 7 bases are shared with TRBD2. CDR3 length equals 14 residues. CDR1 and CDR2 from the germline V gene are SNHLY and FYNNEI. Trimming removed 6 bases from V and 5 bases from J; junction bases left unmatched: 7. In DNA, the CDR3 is TGTGCCAGCAGGCTGGCCACTAGCGACAATGAGCAGTTCTTC. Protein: CASRLATSDNEQFF.

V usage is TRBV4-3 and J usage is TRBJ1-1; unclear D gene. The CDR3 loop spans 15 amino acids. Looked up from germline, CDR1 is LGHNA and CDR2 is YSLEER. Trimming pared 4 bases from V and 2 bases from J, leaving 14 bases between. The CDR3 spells CASSLHPPANTEAFF. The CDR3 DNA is TGCGCCAGCAGCCTTCACCCACCAGCTAACACTGAAGCTTTCTTT.

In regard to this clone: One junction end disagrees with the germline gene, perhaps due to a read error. For the CDR3, the DNA is TGTGCCAGCAGACCCGGACGCCCGTCCTCCGAGCAGTACTTC. Translating gives CASRPGRPSSEQYF. The chain uses TRBV28 and TRBJ2-7; D is undetermined. The CDR3 is made up of 14 amino acids. Germline V gives CDR1 MDHEN, CDR2 SYDVKM. The variable domain in full, completed from reference TRBV28 and TRBJ2-7, reads DVKVTQSSRYLVKRTGEKVFLECVQDMDHENMFWYRQDPGLGLRLIYFSYDVKMKEKGDIPEGYSVSREKKERFSLILESASTNQTSMYLCASRPGRPSSEQYFGPGTRLTVT.

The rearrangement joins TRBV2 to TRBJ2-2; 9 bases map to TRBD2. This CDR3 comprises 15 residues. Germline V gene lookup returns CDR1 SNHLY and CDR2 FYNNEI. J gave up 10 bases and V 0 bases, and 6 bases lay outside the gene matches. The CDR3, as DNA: TGTGCCAGCAGTGAAGCGTCTAGCGGGATTGAGGAGCTGTTTTTT. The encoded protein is CASSEASSGIEELFF.

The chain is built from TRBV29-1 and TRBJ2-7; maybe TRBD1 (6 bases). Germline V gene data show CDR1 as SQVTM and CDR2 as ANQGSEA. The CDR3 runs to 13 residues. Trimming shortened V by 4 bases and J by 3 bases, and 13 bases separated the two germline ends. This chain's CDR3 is CSVGGGRYYEQYF. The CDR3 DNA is TGCAGCGTTGGAGGGGGACGTTACTACGAGCAGTACTTC.

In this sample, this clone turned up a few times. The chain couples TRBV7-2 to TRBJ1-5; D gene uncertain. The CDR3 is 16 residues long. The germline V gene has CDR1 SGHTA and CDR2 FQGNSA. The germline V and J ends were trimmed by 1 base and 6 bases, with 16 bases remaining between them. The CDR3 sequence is CASSLGAGGVGQPQHF. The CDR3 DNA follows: TGTGCCAGCAGCTTAGGGGCTGGCGGGGTGGGTCAGCCCCAGCATTTT.

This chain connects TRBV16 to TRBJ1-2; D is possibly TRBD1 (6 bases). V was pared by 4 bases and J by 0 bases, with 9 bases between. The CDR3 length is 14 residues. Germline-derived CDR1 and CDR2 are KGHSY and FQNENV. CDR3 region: CASSLWTANYGYTF. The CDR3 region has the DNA TGTGCCAGCAGCCTTTGGACAGCTAACTATGGCTACACCTTC.

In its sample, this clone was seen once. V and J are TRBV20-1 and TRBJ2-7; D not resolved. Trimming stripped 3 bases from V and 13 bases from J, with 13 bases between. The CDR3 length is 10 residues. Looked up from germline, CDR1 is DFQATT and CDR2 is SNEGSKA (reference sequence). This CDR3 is CSASPESPYF. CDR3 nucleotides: TGCAGTGCTAGTCCAGAGTCCCCTTACTTC.

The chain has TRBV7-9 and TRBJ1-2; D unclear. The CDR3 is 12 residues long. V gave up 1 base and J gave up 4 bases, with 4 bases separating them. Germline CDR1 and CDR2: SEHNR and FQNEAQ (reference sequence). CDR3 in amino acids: CASSLDPYGYTF. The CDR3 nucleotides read TGTGCCAGCAGCTTAGATCCCTATGGCTACACCTTC.

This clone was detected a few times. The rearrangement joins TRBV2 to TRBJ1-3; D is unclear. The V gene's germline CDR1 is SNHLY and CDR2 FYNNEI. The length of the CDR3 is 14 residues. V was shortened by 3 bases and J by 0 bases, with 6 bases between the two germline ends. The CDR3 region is CASSDQVSGNTIYF. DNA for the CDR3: TGTGCCAGCAGTGATCAGGTCTCTGGAAACACCATATATTTT.

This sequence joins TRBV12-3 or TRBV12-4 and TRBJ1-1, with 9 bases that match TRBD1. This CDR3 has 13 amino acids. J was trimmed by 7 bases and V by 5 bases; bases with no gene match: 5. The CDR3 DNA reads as TGTGCCAGCAGTGCGGGACAGGGATATGAAGCTTTCTTT. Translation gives CASSAGQGYEAFF.

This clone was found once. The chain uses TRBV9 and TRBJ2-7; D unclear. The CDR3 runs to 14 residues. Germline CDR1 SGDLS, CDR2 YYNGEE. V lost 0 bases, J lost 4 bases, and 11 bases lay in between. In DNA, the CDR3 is TGTGCCAGCAGCGTAGATGGGCTGGGGTACGAGCAGTACTTC. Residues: CASSVDGLGYEQYF.

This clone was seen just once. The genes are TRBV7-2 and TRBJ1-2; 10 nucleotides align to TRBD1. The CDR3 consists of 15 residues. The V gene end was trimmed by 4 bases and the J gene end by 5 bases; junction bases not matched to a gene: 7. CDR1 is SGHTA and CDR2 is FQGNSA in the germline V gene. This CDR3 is CASSSAGQGLYGYTF. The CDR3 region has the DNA TGTGCCAGCAGCTCCGCGGGACAGGGGCTATATGGCTACACCTTC.

The CDR3 DNA sequence: TGTGCCAGCAGCTCGACAGGCCGCAGGGTGGAAAAACTGTTTTTT. Translated, it gives CASSSTGRRVEKLFF. The chain uses TRBV7-6 and TRBJ1-4, with D possibly TRBD1 on 6 matching bases. The CDR3 is 15 amino acids. CDR1 is SGHVS and CDR2 is FNYEAQ in the germline V gene. V gave up 4 bases and J gave up 8 bases, with 17 bases separating them.

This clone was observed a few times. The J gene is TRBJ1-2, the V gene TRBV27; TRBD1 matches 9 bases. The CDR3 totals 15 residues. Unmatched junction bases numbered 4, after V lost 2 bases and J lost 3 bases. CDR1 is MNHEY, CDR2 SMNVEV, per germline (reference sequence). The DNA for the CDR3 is TGTGCCAGCAGTTTAGGGACAGGGCGGCACTATGGCTACACCTTC. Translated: CASSLGTGRHYGYTF.

CDR3 residues: CASSGLRTSGGQETQYF. For the CDR3, the DNA is TGTGCCAGCAGTGGCCTTCGGACTAGCGGGGGCCAAGAGACCCAGTACTTC. The rearrangement links TRBV6-1 to TRBJ2-5, with 13 bases fitting TRBD2. V lost 4 bases, J lost 1 base, and 6 bases stayed unmatched. The germline CDR1 and CDR2 sequences are MNHNS and SASEGT. The CDR3 covers 17 residues.

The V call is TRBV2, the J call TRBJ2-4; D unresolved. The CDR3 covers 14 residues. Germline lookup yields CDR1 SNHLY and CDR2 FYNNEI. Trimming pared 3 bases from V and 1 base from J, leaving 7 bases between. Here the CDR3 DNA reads TGTGCCAGCAGTGATGGGGTCGCCAAAAACATTCAGTACTTC. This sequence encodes CASSDGVAKNIQYF. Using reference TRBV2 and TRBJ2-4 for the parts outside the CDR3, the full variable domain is EPEVTQTPSHQVTQMGQEVILRCVPISNHLYFYWYRQILGQKVEFLVSFYNNEISEKSEIFDDQFSVERPDGSNFTLKIRSTKLEDSAMYFCASSDGVAKNIQYFGAGTRLSVL.

For the CDR3, the DNA is TGTGCCAGCAGCAGCTTTGACAGGGGTGAGACCCAGTACTTC. This encodes CASSSFDRGETQYF. The chain carries TRBV3-1 (or the pseudogene TRBV3-2) and TRBJ2-5; 8 nucleotides align to TRBD1. V trimming: 5 bases; J trimming: 5 bases; junction bases outside the gene matches: 7. The CDR3 contains 14 residues. Germline lookup yields CDR1 LGHDT and CDR2 YNNKEL (reference sequence).

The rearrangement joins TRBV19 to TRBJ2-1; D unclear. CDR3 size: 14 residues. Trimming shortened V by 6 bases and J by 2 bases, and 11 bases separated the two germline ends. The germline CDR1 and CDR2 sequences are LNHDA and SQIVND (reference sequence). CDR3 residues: CASRGKGTYNEQFF. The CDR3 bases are TGTGCCAGTAGGGGGAAGGGTACCTACAATGAGCAGTTCTTC.

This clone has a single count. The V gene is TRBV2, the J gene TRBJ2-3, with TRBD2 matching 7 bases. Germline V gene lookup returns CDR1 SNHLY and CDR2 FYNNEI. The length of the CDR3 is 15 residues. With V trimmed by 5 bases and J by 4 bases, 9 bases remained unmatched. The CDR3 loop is CASSRPSGGADTQYF. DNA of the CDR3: TGTGCCAGCAGTAGGCCTAGCGGAGGGGCAGATACGCAGTATTTT. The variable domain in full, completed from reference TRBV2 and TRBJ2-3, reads EPEVTQTPSHQVTQMGQEVILRCVPISNHLYFYWYRQILGQKVEFLVSFYNNEISEKSEIFDDQFSVERPDGSNFTLKIRSTKLEDSAMYFCASSRPSGGADTQYFGPGTRLTVL.

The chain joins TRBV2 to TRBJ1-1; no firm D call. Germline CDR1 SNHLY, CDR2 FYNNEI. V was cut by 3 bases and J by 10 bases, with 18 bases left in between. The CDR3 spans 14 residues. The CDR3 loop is CASSDRVGELGAFF. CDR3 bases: TGTGCCAGCAGTGATCGTGTTGGGGAGTTAGGAGCTTTCTTT.

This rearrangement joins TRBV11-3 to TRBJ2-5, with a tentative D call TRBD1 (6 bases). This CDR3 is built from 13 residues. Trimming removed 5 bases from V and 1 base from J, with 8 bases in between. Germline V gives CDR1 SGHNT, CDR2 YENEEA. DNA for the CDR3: TGTGCCAGCAGCCGGGACACCCAAGAGACCCAGTACTTC. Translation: CASSRDTQETQYF.

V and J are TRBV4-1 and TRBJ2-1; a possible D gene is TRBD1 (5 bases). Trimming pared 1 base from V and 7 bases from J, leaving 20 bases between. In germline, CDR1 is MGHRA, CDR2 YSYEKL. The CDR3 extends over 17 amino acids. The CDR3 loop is CASSQVDMGFRLNEQFF. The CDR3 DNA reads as TGCGCCAGCAGCCAAGTGGACATGGGCTTTCGGCTGAATGAGCAGTTCTTC.

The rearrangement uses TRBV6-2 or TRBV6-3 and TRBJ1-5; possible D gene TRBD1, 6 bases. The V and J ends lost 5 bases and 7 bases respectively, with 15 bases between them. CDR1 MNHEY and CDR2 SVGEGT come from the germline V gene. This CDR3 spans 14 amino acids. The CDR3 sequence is CASSDPGEGQPQHF. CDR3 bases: TGTGCCAGCAGTGACCCAGGGGAGGGCCAGCCCCAGCATTTT.

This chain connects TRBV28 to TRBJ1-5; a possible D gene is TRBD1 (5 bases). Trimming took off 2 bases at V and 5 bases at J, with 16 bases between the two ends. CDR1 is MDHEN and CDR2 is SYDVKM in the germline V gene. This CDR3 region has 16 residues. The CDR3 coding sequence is TGTGCCAGCAGTTTAGCGGGGTCAAGGGGATATCAGCCCCAGCATTTT. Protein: CASSLAGSRGYQPQHF.

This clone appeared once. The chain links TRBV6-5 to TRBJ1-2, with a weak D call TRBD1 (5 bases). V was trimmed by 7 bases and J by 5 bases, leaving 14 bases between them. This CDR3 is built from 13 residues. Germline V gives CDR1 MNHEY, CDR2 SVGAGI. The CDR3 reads CASKSTGIYGYTF. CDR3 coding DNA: TGTGCCAGCAAGTCTACAGGAATTTATGGCTACACCTTC.

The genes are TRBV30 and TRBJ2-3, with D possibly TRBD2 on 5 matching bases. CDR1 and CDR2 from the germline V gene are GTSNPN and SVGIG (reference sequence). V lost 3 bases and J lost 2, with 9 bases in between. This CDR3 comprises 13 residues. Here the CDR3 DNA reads TGTGCCTGGAGGAGGGCATTCACAGATACGCAGTATTTT. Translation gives CAWRRAFTDTQYF.

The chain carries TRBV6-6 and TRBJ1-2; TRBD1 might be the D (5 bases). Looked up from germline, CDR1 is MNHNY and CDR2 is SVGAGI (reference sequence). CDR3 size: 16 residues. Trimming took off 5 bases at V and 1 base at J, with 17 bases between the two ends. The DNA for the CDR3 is TGTGCCAGCAGTCCCCGGGACTCGAGGTTTAACTATGGCTACACCTTC. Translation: CASSPRDSRFNYGYTF.

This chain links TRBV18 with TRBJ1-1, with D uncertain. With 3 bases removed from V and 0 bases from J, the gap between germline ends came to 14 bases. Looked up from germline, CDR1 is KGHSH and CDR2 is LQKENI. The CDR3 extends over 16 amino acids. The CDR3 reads CASSPRPQNLNTEAFF. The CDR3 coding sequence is TGTGCCAGCTCACCTCGCCCGCAGAACCTGAACACTGAAGCTTTCTTT.